Following are 30 T cell receptor beta chains from one sample sequenced in a study of blood T cell repertoires in COVID-19. TCRdb's table, derived via immunoSEQ multiplex PCR, lists solely in-frame clones and lacks some. The table has hundreds of thousands of clones, 75% to 90% seen once. The sample consisted of PBMCs or T cells enriched from blood (not recorded which). The receptors derive from a woman in her thirties who had been exposed to COVID-19.

The chain couples TRBV10-1 to TRBJ2-1, with 8 bases fitting TRBD1. This CDR3 has 15 residues. V shed 0 bases, J shed 7 bases, and the junction held 5 bases outside the gene matches. Germline V CDR1 and CDR2: WNHNN, SYGVQD (reference sequence). This chain's CDR3 is CASSESQGARNEQFF. CDR3 nucleotides: TGCGCCAGCAGTGAGTCGCAGGGGGCGAGGAATGAGCAGTTCTTC.

The chain recombines TRBV1 with TRBJ2-5; the D call of TRBD1 is as the table states it, not checked on the DNA. TRBV1 is marked as a pseudogene. This CDR3 contains 18 residues. The CDR3 DNA is TGCACCAGCAGCCGCCAATTTCACAGGGGAAAAAACCAAGAGACCCAGTACTTC. Translated: CTSSRQFHRGKNQETQYF.

The chain couples TRBV18 to TRBJ2-7; D is undetermined. V dropped 5 bases and J dropped 2 bases, with 13 bases sitting between them. Germline V CDR1 and CDR2: KGHSH, LQKENI. CDR3 length: 14 residues. As DNA, the CDR3 is TGTGCCAGCTCAAATACGGGTGTTGCCTACGAGCAGTACTTC. This sequence encodes CASSNTGVAYEQYF.

The rearrangement uses TRBV7-8 and TRBJ2-7; 8 nucleotides line up with TRBD1. The J segment lost 2 bases and the V segment lost 5 bases, leaving 2 bases of the junction unmatched. CDR1 and CDR2 (germline): SGHVS, FQNEAQ. The CDR3 is 13 amino acids. The CDR3: CASSLRGPYEQYF. The CDR3 DNA reads as TGTGCCAGCAGCCTCAGGGGGCCCTACGAGCAGTACTTC.

This sequence joins TRBV6-5 and TRBJ1-5, with D perhaps matching TRBD1 (6 bases). The CDR3 has 15 amino acids. Trimming removed 5 bases from V and 0 bases from J, with 11 bases in between. CDR1 is MNHEY, CDR2 SVGAGI, per germline. This CDR3 is CASSKNRVSNQPQHF. The CDR3 coding sequence is TGTGCCAGCAGTAAAAACAGGGTTAGCAATCAGCCCCAGCATTTT.

The chain employs TRBV20-1 and TRBJ2-5; D is unresolved. V dropped 3 bases and J dropped 5 bases, with 7 bases sitting between them. Per germline, CDR1 DFQATT and CDR2 SNEGSKA (reference sequence). CDR3 size: 11 residues. Here the CDR3 reads CSASIMETQYF. CDR3 DNA: TGCAGTGCTAGTATAATGGAGACCCAGTACTTC.

This clone occurred once. V and J are TRBV29-1 and TRBJ1-2, with 9 bases matching TRBD1. With V trimmed by 1 base and J by 1 base, 10 bases remained unmatched. This CDR3 is 17 amino acids long. Germline loops: CDR1 SQVTM, CDR2 ANQGSEA. CDR3 region: CSVEVFPGQGYNYGYTF. The CDR3 nucleotides are TGCAGCGTTGAAGTATTCCCGGGACAGGGTTATAACTATGGCTACACCTTC.

The chain combines TRBV27 with TRBJ2-1, with TRBD1 identical over 8 bases. V was pared by 5 bases and J by 0 bases, with 0 bases of the junction left unmatched. CDR1 and CDR2 from the germline V gene are MNHEY and SMNVEV (reference sequence). The CDR3 is made up of 14 amino acids. Written as DNA, the CDR3 is TGTGCCAGCAGTGACAGGGGCTCCTACAATGAGCAGTTCTTC. It is translated as CASSDRGSYNEQFF.

V is TRBV24-1 and J is TRBJ1-5, with 9 positions matching TRBD1. Germline assignment: CDR1 KGHDR and CDR2 SFDVKD. This CDR3 is built from 15 residues. Unmatched junction bases numbered 8, after V lost 3 bases and J lost 9 bases. As DNA, the CDR3 is TGTGCCACCAGTGATCCCGGACAGGGGCTAACGCCCCAGCATTTT. It yields the protein CATSDPGQGLTPQHF.

This clone appeared once. The chain has TRBV29-1 and TRBJ1-2, with 7 bases matching TRBD1. Trimming at V came to 6 bases and at J to 8 bases, leaving 9 bases not matched to a gene. The CDR3 runs to 12 residues. The V gene's germline CDR1 is SQVTM and CDR2 ANQGSEA. The CDR3 is CSVIGGRRGYTF. The CDR3 DNA reads TGCAGCGTAATAGGGGGCAGAAGGGGCTACACCTTC.

V is TRBV28 and J is TRBJ1-2; the match to TRBD1 covers 12 bases. This CDR3 comprises 17 residues. After removal of 7 bases from V and 1 base from J, the junction contained 10 bases not matched to a gene. Per germline, CDR1 MDHEN and CDR2 SYDVKM. The CDR3 nucleotides read TGTGCCAGCATCACCTCCGGGACAGGGGGCATTAACTATGGCTACACCTTC. Translating gives CASITSGTGGINYGYTF.

This chain links TRBV6-5 with TRBJ2-7, with a possible D match to TRBD1 (6 bases). V gave up 5 bases and J gave up 3 bases, with 17 bases separating them. The V gene's germline CDR1 is MNHEY and CDR2 SVGAGI. This CDR3 spans 15 amino acids. The CDR3 region has the DNA TGTGCCAGCAGTCCAGTCGGTACAGGGCTCTACGAGCAGTACTTC. Its translation is CASSPVGTGLYEQYF.

J is TRBJ2-2 and V is TRBV5-6, with D perhaps matching TRBD1 (7 bases). This CDR3 is built from 14 residues. The germline gives CDR1 SGHDT, CDR2 YYEEEE. V was pared by 2 bases and J by 7 bases, with 12 bases between. CDR3 in DNA: TGTGCCAGCAGCTTCCAGGGGGGTAGCGGGGAGCTGTTTTTT. Translating it yields CASSFQGGSGELFF.

This clone was seen just once. The gene calls are TRBV2 and TRBJ2-3; a possible D gene is TRBD1 (5 bases). CDR3 length equals 15 residues. V lost 6 bases to trimming and J lost 1 base, with 14 bases between them. Germline V CDR1 and CDR2: SNHLY, FYNNEI. The CDR3 DNA reads as TGTGCCAGCAGCCGGCAGGGAAGGGGCACAGATACGCAGTATTTT. It encodes CASSRQGRGTDTQYF.

The V and J genes are TRBV9 and TRBJ1-3; 7 bases fit TRBD1. Germline CDR1 and CDR2: SGDLS and YYNGEE. V gave up 2 bases and J gave up 3 bases; unmatched junction bases: 8. CDR3 size: 16 residues. CDR3 protein: CASSVEGTGVGNTIYF. The CDR3 DNA is TGTGCCAGCAGCGTGGAAGGAACAGGGGTTGGAAACACCATATATTTT.

This chain connects TRBV14 to TRBJ1-4; maybe TRBD1 (6 bases). Per germline, CDR1 SGHDN and CDR2 FVKESK. CDR3 length: 15 residues. V gave up 4 bases and J gave up 10 bases, with 19 bases separating them. CDR3 sequence (DNA): TGTGCCAGCAGCCCCTCGACAGGCGACTTTATAAAACTGTTTTTT. Translation: CASSPSTGDFIKLFF.

The chain links TRBV5-1 to TRBJ2-1; D perhaps matches TRBD2 (6 bases). This CDR3 is built from 12 residues. Trimming removed 2 bases at V and 10 bases at J, with 10 bases between. Germline V CDR1 and CDR2: SGHRS, YFSETQ. In DNA, the CDR3 is TGCGCCAGCAGCTTAGGCGGGACCGAGCAGTTCTTC. Translated, it gives CASSLGGTEQFF.

This chain joins TRBV6-2 or TRBV6-3 and TRBJ2-3, with 8 bases identical to TRBD1. Germline trimming cut 2 bases from V and 1 base from J; bases unmatched to any gene: 11. The CDR3 runs 18 residues. CDR1 is MNHEY, CDR2 SVGEGT, per germline. The CDR3 spells CASSYVISRDRRTDTQYF. The CDR3 DNA reads TGTGCCAGCAGTTACGTAATCAGCCGGGACAGGCGCACAGATACGCAGTATTTT.

This clone has only a few counts. The chain couples TRBV10-3 to TRBJ2-6; 7 nucleotides match TRBD2. CDR3 size: 18 residues. Unmatched junction bases numbered 9, after V lost 4 bases and J lost 0 bases. Germline V gene lookup returns CDR1 ENHRY and CDR2 SYGVKD. As DNA, the CDR3 is TGTGCCATCAGTGGACCGACTAGCAAACGCTCTGGGGCCAACGTCCTGACTTTC. It codes for CAISGPTSKRSGANVLTF.

The chain recombines TRBV2 with TRBJ1-2, with TRBD1 as a possible D gene (5 bases). Between the trimmed V and J ends, which lost 6 bases and 5 bases, there was a span of 10 bases. Germline V gene lookup returns CDR1 SNHLY and CDR2 FYNNEI. The CDR3 length is 12 residues. The CDR3 sequence: CASRGLRYGYTF. The CDR3, as DNA: TGTGCCAGCAGGGGGCTGAGGTATGGCTACACCTTC.

This sequence joins TRBV4-2 and TRBJ2-3; 8 bases match TRBD2. J gave up 2 bases and V 3 bases, and 7 bases lay outside the gene matches. The length of the CDR3 is 16 residues. CDR1 and CDR2 from the germline V gene are LGHNA and YNFKEQ. This CDR3 reads CASSHAAGVPTDTQYF. The CDR3 bases are TGTGCCAGCAGCCACGCAGCGGGGGTCCCCACAGATACGCAGTATTTT.

The rearrangement links TRBV2 to TRBJ1-1; D is unresolved. V was clipped by 4 bases and J by 1 base, with 10 bases between them. This CDR3 has 14 residues. Germline values: CDR1 SNHLY, CDR2 FYNNEI. The CDR3, as DNA: TGTGCCAGCAGTGGGGTGGCAGGGAACACTGAAGCTTTCTTT. This codes for CASSGVAGNTEAFF.

V usage is TRBV7-3 and J usage is TRBJ2-1; TRBD2 aligns across 10 bases. J lost 7 bases, V lost 5 bases, and 8 bases had no gene match. Germline-derived CDR1 and CDR2 are SGHTA and FQGTGA. The CDR3 is 15 residues long. The CDR3 here is CASSRTSGATNEQFF. Here the CDR3 DNA reads TGTGCCAGCAGCCGTACTAGCGGGGCTACAAATGAGCAGTTCTTC.

V is TRBV29-1 and J is TRBJ1-1; 8 positions match TRBD1. Trimming at V came to 6 bases and at J to 2 bases, leaving 5 bases not matched to a gene. The CDR3 totals 13 residues. Per germline, CDR1 SQVTM and CDR2 ANQGSEA. CDR3 in amino acids: CSVGQAINTEAFF. The CDR3, as DNA: TGCAGCGTGGGACAGGCCATCAACACTGAAGCTTTCTTT.

The chain recombines TRBV6-1 with TRBJ1-6; 7 bases are shared with TRBD1. The CDR3 is 19 residues long. Germline assignment: CDR1 MNHNS and CDR2 SASEGT. V gave up 4 bases and J gave up 10 bases; unmatched junction bases: 22. The CDR3 sequence: CASSVKRRGPRVIESPLHF. The CDR3 coding sequence is TGTGCCAGCAGTGTAAAACGAAGGGGGCCGCGCGTGATAGAATCACCCCTCCACTTT.

The V gene is TRBV19, the J gene TRBJ2-5, with TRBD1 matching over 7 bases. The J segment lost 4 bases and the V segment lost 6 bases, leaving 11 bases of the junction unmatched. This CDR3 contains 15 residues. Germline V gives CDR1 LNHDA, CDR2 SQIVND (reference sequence). The CDR3: CASRPTGELGETQYF. CDR3 bases: TGTGCCAGTAGGCCCACAGGGGAGTTGGGAGAGACCCAGTACTTC.

As concerns this clone: Additional DNA sequences in this sample encode the identical CDR3. V usage is TRBV7-8 and J usage is TRBJ1-6; D gene unclear. The V gene's germline CDR1 is SGHVS and CDR2 FQNEAQ. The CDR3 loop spans 15 amino acids. The V end was cut by 1 base, the J end by 0 bases, with 4 bases between. The CDR3 DNA sequence: TGTGCCAGCAGCTTAGGTAGCTCCTATAATTCACCCCTCCACTTT. This gives the protein CASSLGSSYNSPLHF.

The chain's CDR3 is CASSLGGGSYEQYF. For the CDR3, the DNA is TGTGCCAGCAGCTTGGGCGGGGGCTCCTACGAGCAGTACTTC. The V call is TRBV5-6, the J call TRBJ2-7; 7 bases agree with TRBD2. Trimming took 0 bases from V and 0 from J; bases not matched to a gene: 0. This CDR3 has 14 residues. Per the germline V gene, CDR1 is SGHDT and CDR2 is YYEEEE.

The chain couples TRBV3-1 (or the pseudogene TRBV3-2) to TRBJ1-1; 8 nucleotides align to TRBD1. Germline CDR1 reads LGHDT; CDR2 reads YNNKEL (reference sequence). The V and J ends lost 3 bases and 4 bases, in that order; junction bases with no gene match: 4. This CDR3 is 14 amino acids long. CDR3 protein: CASSQVTGGTEAFF. CDR3 DNA sequence: TGTGCCAGCAGCCAGGTAACAGGGGGCACTGAAGCTTTCTTT.

The chain recombines TRBV13 with TRBJ1-1; the D is unclear. Trimming shortened V by 0 bases and J by 6 bases, and 20 bases separated the two germline ends. CDR1 PRHDT and CDR2 FYEKMQ come from the germline V gene (reference sequence). This CDR3 has 17 amino acids. Here the CDR3 DNA reads TGTGCCAGCAGCTTAGGCCCCCGGGGTGGAGGTTCGGCTGAAGCTTTCTTT. Residues: CASSLGPRGGGSAEAFF.